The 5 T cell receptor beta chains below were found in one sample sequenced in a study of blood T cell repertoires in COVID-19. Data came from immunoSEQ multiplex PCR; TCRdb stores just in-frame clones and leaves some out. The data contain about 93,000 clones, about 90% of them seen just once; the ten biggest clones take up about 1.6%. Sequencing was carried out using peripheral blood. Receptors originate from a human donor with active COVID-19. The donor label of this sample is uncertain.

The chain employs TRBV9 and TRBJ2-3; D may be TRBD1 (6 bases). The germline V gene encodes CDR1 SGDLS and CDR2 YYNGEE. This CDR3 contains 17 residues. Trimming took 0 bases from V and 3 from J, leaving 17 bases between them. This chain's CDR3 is CASSVGQGSVRTDTQYF. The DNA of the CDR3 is TGTGCCAGCAGCGTAGGTCAGGGGAGCGTACGAACAGATACGCAGTATTTT.

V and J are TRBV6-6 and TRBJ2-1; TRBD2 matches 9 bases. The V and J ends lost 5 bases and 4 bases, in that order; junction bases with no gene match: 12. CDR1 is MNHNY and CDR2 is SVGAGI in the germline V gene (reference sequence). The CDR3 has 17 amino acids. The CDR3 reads CASSPVPGLAEYNEQFF. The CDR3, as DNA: TGTGCCAGCAGTCCCGTCCCGGGACTAGCAGAATACAATGAGCAGTTCTTC.

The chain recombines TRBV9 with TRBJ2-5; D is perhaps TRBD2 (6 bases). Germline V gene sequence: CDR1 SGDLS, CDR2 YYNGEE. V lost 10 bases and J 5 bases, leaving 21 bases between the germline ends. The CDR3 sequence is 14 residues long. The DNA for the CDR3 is TGTGCCTCAAGTGGGGCAGGGAGGAGGGAGACCCAGTACTTC. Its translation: CASSGAGRRETQYF.

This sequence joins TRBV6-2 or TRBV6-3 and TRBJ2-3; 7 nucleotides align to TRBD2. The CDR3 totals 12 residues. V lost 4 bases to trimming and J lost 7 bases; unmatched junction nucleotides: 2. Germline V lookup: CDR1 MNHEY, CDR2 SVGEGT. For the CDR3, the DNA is TGTGCCAGCAGTTCGACTAGCCATACGCAGTATTTT. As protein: CASSSTSHTQYF.

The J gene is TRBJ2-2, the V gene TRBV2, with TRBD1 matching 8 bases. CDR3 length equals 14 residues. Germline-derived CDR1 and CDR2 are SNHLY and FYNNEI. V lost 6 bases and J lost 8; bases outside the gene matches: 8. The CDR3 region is CASSKTGGTGELFF. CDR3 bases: TGTGCCAGCAGCAAAACAGGGGGGACTGGGGAGCTGTTTTTT.